This note documents a single T cell receptor beta chain sequence. It lacks a known antigen. Qualities for individual bases were not recorded, and no much larger clone is one base off. The immunoSEQ Assay, a bias-controlled multiplex PCR, was used to amplify TCRbeta CDR3 regions from genomic DNA. On the study's bioinformatics: Nucleated cell counts per sample were estimated from amplification of reference gene primers within the assay. Sequence reads were collapsed and filtered to measure the absolute abundance of every unique TCRbeta CDR3 rearrangement. Productive Simpson clonality was computed per sample as the square root of Simpson's diversity index over productive rearrangements. As stored in TCRdb, this immuneACCESS dataset retains in-frame rearrangements with V and J assigned. A fraction of the clones does not appear; measured against another copy, unresolved V genes explain less than half of the discrepancy, and the remainder lacks a known reason. That table is the source of V, J and clone size, and D and trimming were worked out from the DNA. This sample comprises approximately 190,000 clones, around 80% of them detected only once. The ten largest clones take up 6.5% to 9.5% of the sample.

The record originates from a study of blood T cell repertoires in COVID-19 (dated by TCRdb to 2020 to 2021). Broadly, across the study: Samples covering the acute and convalescent phases of COVID-19 were provided by collaborators in the United States, Italy and Spain. The prospective study material was composed of cDNA or gDNA derived from T cells, B-cell-depleted T cells, or PBMCs. Subjects who had been exposed to COVID-19, were actively infected with it, or had recovered from it provided the deeply sampled blood TCRbeta repertoires that made up the dataset. A freely available public database, intended as a resource for researchers studying the immune response to SARS-CoV-2, is where the repertoires were released. The samples were drawn from the first 160 participants of the ongoing ImmuneRACE study and from 1,254 subjects provided by 6 global collaborators. A de-identified subject ID, COVID-19 status, age in years and sex were almost always included in the sample metadata. Where HLA class I and class II types were available, the types were taken from metadata supplied by the sample provider, not from assay-based typing.

What the study reported, not specific to this receptor: Clinical and demographic metadata were provided uncurated, with the amount varying by source and participant.

In Seattle, one collaborating source enrolled patients while the infection was active and tracked those patients longitudinally over the course of disease. Whole blood was collected in K2EDTA tubes by collaborating institutions according to the institutions' own protocols. For TCRbeta analysis, collaborators shipped samples in one of three forms: frozen whole blood, isolated PBMCs, or DNA extracted from either of those sample types. The sequence derives from a woman aged 55 to 70 with COVID-19, enrolled during active disease. Source material: peripheral blood.

For the CDR3, the sequence is CASSQKLGQTNTEAFF. In nucleotides, the sequence is TGCGCCAGCAGCCAAAAACTGGGACAGACTAACACTGAAGCTTTCTTT. The chain was built from TRBV4-1 and TRBJ1-1, with 7 central nucleotides matching TRBD1. V and J are trimmed by 2 bases and 2 bases, and the gene matches miss 8 bases of the junction. The CDR3 contains 16 residues, cysteine and phenylalanine counted. CDR3 DNA is the only sequence kept; it has 48 bases, read in frame from the first base. CDR1 and CDR2 are read off the germline V gene as MGHRA and YSYEKL.